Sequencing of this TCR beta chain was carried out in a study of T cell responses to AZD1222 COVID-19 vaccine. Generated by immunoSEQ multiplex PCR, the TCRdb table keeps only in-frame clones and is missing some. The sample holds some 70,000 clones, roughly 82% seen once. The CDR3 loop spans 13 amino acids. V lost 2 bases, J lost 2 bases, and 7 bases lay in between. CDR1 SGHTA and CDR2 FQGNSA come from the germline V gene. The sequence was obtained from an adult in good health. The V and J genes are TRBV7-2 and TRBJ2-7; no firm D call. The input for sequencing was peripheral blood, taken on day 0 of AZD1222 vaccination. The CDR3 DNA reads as TGTGCCAGCAGCTTACAGGTTACCTACGAGCAGTACTTC. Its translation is CASSLQVTYEQYF.